This T cell receptor beta chain was identified during a study of T cell responses to AZD1222 COVID-19 vaccine. About this clone itself: Its antigen remains unknown.

The V segment lost 6 bases and the J segment 4 bases; nucleotides outside the gene matches: 5. The CDR3 length is 14 residues. CDR1 is MNHEY and CDR2 is SVGAGI in the germline V gene. Study conclusions and caveats: Clonal diversity was possibly underestimated; the donors were predominantly white British and more often female.

TCRdb keeps only in-frame clones here, not all; method: immunoSEQ multiplex PCR. This sample has 90,000 to 95,000 clones, with roughly 91% found just once. The rearrangement links TRBV6-5 to TRBJ2-2, with 7 bases identical to TRBD2. This TCR came from an adult in good health. Sample: peripheral blood, taken on day 0 of AZD1222 vaccination. CDR3 in DNA: TGTGCCAGCAGCAAGACTAGCCCCACCGGGGAGCTGTTTTTT. Protein: CASSKTSPTGELFF.